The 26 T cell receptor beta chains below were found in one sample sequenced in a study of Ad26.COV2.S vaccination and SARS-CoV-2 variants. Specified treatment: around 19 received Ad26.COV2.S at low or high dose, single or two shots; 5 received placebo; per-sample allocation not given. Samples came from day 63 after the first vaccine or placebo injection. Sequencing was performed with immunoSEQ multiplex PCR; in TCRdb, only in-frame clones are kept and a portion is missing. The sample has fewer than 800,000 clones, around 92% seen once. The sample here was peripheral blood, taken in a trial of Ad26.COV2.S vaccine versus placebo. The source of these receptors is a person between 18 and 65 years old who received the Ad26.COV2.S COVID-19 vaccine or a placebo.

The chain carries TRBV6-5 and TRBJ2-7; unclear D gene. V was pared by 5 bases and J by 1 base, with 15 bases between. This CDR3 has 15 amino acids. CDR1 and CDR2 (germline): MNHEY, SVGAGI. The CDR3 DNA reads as TGTGCCAGCAGTCCCCTCGGCCCTGGTTCCTACGAGCAGTACTTC. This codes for CASSPLGPGSYEQYF.

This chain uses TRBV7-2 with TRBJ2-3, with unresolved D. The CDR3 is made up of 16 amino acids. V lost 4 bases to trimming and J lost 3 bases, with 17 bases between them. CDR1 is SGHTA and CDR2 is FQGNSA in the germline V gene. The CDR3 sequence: CASSSGVGYETDTQYF. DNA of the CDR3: TGTGCCAGCAGCTCCGGAGTGGGTTATGAGACAGATACGCAGTATTTT.

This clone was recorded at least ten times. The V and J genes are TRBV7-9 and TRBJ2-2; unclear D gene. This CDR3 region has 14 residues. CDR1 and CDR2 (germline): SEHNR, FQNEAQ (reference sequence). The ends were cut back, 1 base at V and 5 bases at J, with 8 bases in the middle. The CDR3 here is CASSLGTDTGELFF. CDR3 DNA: TGTGCCAGCAGCTTAGGGACCGATACCGGGGAGCTGTTTTTT.

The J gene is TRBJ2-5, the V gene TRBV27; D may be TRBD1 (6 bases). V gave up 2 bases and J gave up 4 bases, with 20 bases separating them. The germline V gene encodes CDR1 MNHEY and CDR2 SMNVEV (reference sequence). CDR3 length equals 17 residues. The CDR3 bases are TGTGCCAGCAGTTTAAGGGGGAACCAGGACCTAGGAGAGACCCAGTACTTC. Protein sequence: CASSLRGNQDLGETQYF.

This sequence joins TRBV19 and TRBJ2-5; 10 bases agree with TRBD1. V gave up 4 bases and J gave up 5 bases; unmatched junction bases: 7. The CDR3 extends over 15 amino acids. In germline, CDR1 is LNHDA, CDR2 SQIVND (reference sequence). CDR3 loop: CASSTRGQGGETQYF. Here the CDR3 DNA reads TGTGCCAGTAGTACCCGTGGACAGGGGGGGGAGACCCAGTACTTC.

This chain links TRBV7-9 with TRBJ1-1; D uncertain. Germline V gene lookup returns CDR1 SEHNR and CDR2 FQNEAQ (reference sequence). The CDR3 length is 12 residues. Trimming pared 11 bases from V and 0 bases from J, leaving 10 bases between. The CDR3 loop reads CAGGRVNTEAFF. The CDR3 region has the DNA TGTGCCGGAGGTAGGGTGAACACTGAAGCTTTCTTT.

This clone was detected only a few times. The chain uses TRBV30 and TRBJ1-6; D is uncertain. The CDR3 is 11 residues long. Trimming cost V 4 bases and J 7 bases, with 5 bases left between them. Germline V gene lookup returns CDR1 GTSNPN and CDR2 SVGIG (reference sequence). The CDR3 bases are TGTGCCTGGAACGGCAATTCACCCCTCCACTTT. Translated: CAWNGNSPLHF.

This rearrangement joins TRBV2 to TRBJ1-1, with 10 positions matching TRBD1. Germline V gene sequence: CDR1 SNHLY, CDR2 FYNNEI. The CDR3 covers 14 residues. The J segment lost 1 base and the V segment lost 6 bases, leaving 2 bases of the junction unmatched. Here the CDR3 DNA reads TGTGCCAGCAGCGGGGACAGGGGGAACACTGAAGCTTTCTTT. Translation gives CASSGDRGNTEAFF.

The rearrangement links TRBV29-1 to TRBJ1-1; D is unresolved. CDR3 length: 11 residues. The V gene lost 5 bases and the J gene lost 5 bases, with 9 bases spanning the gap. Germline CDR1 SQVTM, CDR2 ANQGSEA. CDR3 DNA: TGCAGCGTTCATAGTTATACTGAAGCTTTCTTT. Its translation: CSVHSYTEAFF.

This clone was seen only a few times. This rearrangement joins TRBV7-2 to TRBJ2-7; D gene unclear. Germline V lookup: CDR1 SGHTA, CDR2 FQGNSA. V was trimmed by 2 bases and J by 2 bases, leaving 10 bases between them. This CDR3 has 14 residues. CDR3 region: CASSLNLGAYEQYF. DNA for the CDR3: TGTGCCAGCAGCTTAAATCTCGGAGCCTACGAGCAGTACTTC.

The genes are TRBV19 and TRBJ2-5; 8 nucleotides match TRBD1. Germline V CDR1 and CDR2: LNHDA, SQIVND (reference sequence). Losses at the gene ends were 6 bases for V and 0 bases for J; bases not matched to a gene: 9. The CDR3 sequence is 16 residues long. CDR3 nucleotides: TGTGCCAGTAGCTCCGAGACAGGGGCGTACCAAGAGACCCAGTACTTC. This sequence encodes CASSSETGAYQETQYF.

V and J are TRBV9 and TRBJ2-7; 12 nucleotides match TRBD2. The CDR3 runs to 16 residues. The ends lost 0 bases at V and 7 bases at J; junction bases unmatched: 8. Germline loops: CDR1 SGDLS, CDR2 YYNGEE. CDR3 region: CASSVGASGRAGEQYF. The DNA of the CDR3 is TGTGCCAGCAGCGTAGGGGCTAGCGGGAGGGCCGGGGAGCAGTACTTC.

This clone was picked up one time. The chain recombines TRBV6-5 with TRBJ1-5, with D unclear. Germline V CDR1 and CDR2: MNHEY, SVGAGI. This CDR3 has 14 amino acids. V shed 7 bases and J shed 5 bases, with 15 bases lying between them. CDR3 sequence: CASTAGRSHQPQHF. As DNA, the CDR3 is TGTGCCAGCACCGCCGGACGGTCCCATCAGCCCCAGCATTTT.

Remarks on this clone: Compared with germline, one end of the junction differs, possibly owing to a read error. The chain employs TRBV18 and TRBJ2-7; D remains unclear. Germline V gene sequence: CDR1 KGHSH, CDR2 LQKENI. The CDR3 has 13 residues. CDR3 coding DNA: TGTGCCAGCTCACCCTTGGGGTCCTCCGAGCAGTACTTC. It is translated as CASSPLGSSEQYF. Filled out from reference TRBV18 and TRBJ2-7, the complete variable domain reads NAGVMQNPRHLVRRRGQEARLRCSPMKGHSHVYWYRQLPEEGLKFMVYLQKENIIDESGMPKERFSAEFPKEGPSILRIQQVVRGDSAAYFCASSPLGSSEQYFGPGTRLTVT.

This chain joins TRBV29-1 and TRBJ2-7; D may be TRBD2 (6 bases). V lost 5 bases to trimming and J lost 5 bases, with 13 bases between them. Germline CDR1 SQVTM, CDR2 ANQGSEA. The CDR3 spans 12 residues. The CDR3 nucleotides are TGCAGCGTTTTGGGGGGTAAGAACGAGCAGTACTTC. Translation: CSVLGGKNEQYF.

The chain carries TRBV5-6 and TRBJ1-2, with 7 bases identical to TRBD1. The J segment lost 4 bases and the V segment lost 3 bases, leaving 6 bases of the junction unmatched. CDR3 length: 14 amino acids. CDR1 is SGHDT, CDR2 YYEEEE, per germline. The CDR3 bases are TGTGCCAGCAGCTCTACCGGGACAGTCTATGGCTACACCTTC. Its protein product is CASSSTGTVYGYTF. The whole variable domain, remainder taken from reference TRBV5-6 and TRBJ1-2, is DAGVTQSPTHLIKTRGQQVTLRCSPKSGHDTVSWYQQALGQGPQFIFQYYEEEERQRGNFPDRFSGHQFPNYSSELNVNALLLGDSALYLCASSSTGTVYGYTFGSGTRLTVV.

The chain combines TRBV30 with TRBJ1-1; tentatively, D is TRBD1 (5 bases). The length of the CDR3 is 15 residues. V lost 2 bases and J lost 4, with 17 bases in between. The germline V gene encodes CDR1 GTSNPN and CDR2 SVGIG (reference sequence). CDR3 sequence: CAWSPRGGWTTEAFF. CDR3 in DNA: TGTGCCTGGAGTCCTCGGGGGGGTTGGACCACTGAAGCTTTCTTT. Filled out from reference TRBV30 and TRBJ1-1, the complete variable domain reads SQTIHQWPATLVQPVGSPLSLECTVEGTSNPNLYWYRQAAGRGLQLLFYSVGIGQISSEVPQNLSASRPQDRQFILSSKKLLLSDSGFYLCAWSPRGGWTTEAFFGQGTRLTVV.

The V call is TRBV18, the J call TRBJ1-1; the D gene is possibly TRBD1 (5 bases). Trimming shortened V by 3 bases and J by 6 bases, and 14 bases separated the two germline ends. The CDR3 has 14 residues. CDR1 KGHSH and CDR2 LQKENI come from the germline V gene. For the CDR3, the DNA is TGTGCCAGCTCACCCCGGACAAGGGAAGCTGAAGCTTTCTTT. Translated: CASSPRTREAEAFF.

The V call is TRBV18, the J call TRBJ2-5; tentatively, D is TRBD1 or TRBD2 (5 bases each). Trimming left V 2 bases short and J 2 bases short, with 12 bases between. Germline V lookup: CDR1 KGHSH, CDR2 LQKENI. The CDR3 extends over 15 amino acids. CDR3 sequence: CASSPTRQTQETQYF. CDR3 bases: TGTGCCAGCTCACCAACTAGACAGACGCAAGAGACCCAGTACTTC.

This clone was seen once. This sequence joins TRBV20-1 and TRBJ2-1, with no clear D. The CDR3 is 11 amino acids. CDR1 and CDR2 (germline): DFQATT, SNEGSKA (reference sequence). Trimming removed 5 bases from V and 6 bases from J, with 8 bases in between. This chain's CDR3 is CSALPLNEQFF. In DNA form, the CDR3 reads TGCAGTGCTCTCCCACTCAATGAGCAGTTCTTC.

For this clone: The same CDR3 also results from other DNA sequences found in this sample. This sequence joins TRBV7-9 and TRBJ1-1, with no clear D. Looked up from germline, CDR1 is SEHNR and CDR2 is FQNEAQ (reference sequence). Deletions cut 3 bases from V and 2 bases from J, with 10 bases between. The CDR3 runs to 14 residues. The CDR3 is CASSLGQVNTEAFF. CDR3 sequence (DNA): TGTGCCAGCAGCTTGGGTCAGGTTAACACTGAAGCTTTCTTT.

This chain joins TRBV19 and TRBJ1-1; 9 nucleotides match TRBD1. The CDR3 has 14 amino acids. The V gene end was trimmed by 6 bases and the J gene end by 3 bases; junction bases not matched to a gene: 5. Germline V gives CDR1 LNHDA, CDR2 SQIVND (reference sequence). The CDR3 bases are TGTGCCAGTAGCCTACAGGGGGCGGACACTGAAGCTTTCTTT. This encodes CASSLQGADTEAFF.

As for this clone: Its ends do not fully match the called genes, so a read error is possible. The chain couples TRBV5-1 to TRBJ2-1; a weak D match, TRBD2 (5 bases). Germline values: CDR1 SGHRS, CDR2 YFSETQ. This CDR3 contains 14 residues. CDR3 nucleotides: TGCGCCAGCAGATTGGACTCAGCCGGCGATGAGCAGTTCTTC. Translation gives CASRLDSAGDEQFF.

CDR3 region: CASSLASGRPDTQYF. CDR3 in DNA: TGTGCCAGCAGCTTGGCTAGCGGGAGGCCTGATACGCAGTATTTT. The chain employs TRBV5-4 and TRBJ2-3; the match to TRBD2 covers 11 bases. Germline V CDR1 and CDR2: SGHNT, YYREEE (reference sequence). Trimming cost V 0 bases and J 6 bases; bases outside gene matches: 3. The CDR3 runs to 15 residues.

The CDR3 sequence: CASSPLDSGNTIYF. The CDR3 DNA is TGTGCCAGCTCACCACTCGACTCTGGAAACACCATATATTTT. The chain has TRBV18 and TRBJ1-3; D ambiguous. Germline values: CDR1 KGHSH, CDR2 LQKENI. The V end was cut by 1 base, the J end by 0 bases, with 4 bases between. The CDR3 extends over 14 amino acids.

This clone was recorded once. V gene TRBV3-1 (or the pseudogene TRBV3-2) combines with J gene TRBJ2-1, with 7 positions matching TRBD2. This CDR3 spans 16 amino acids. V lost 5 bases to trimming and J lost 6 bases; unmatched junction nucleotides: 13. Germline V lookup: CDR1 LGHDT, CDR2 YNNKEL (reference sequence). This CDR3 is CASSAQLAQNSNEQFF. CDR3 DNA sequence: TGTGCCAGCAGCGCACAACTAGCGCAGAACTCCAATGAGCAGTTCTTC.